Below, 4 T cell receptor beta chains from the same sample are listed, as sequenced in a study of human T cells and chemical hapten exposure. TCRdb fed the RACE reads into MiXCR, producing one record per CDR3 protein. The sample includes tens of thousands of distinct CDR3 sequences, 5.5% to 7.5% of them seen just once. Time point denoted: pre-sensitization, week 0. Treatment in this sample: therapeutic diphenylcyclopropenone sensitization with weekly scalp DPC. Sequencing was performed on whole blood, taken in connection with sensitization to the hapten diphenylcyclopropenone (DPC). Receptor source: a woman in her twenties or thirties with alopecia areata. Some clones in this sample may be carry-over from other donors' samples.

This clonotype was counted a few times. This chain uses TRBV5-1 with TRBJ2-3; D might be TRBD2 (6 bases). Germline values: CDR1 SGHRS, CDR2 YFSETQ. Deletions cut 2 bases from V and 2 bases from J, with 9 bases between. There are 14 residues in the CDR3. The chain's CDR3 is CASSFGGLTDTQYF. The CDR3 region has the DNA TGCGCCAGCAGCTTTGGGGGACTCACAGATACGCAGTATTTT.

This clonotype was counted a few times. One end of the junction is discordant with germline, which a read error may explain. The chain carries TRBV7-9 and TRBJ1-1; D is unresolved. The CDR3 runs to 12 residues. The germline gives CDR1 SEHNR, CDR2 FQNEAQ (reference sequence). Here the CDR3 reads CASSLRTSAAYF. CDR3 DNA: TGTGCCAGCAGCTTACGTACTTCGGCAGCCTACTTT.

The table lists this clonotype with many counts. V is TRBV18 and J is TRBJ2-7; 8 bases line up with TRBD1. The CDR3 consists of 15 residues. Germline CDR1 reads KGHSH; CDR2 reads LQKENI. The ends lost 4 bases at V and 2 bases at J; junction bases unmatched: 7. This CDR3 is CASSQGQGSPYEQYF. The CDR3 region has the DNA TGTGCCAGCTCACAAGGACAGGGATCCCCCTACGAGCAGTACTTC. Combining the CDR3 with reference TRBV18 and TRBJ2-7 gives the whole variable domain NAGVMQNPRHLVRRRGQEARLRCSPMKGHSHVYWYRQLPEEGLKFMVYLQKENIIDESGMPKERFSAEFPKEGPSILRIQQVVRGDSAAYFCASSQGQGSPYEQYFGPGTRLTVT.

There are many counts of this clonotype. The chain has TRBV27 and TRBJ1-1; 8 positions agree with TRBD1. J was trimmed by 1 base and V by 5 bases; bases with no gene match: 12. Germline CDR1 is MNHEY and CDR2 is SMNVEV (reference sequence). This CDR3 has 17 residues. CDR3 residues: CASSPRRQGSENTEAFF. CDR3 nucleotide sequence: TGTGCCAGCAGTCCCCGTAGACAGGGGAGTGAGAACACTGAAGCTTTCTTT.